The 13 T cell receptor beta chains in this list originate from one sample, sequenced in a study of radiotherapy plus CTLA-4 blockade in lung cancer. The method was immunoSEQ multiplex PCR; TCRdb's version includes in-frame clones alone and lacks a portion of them. This repertoire shows approximately 77,000 clones, approximately 80% found once; its top ten account for approximately 0.77%. The sequencing here drew on peripheral blood, taken from a patient treated with radiotherapy plus ipilimumab. These receptors were taken from a human donor with non-small cell lung cancer who had stable disease on radiotherapy plus ipilimumab.

V and J are TRBV11-3 and TRBJ2-5, with D perhaps TRBD1 (6 bases). Trimming pared 1 base from V and 2 bases from J, leaving 14 bases between. Germline V CDR1 and CDR2: SGHNT, YENEEA. The CDR3 extends over 16 amino acids. The CDR3 DNA sequence: TGTGCCAGCAGCTTAGCGTCCCGCAGGGGACAAGAGACCCAGTACTTC. Protein sequence: CASSLASRRGQETQYF.

The chain uses TRBV2 and TRBJ1-1; D is possibly TRBD1 (5 bases). Germline V CDR1 and CDR2: SNHLY, FYNNEI. V lost 5 bases, J lost 8 bases, and 21 bases lay in between. The CDR3 is 15 amino acids. The CDR3 loop reads CASSPMGGVGYEAFF. Here the CDR3 DNA reads TGTGCCAGCAGTCCCATGGGGGGTGTCGGGTACGAAGCTTTCTTT.

This chain joins TRBV19 and TRBJ2-5, with D perhaps assigned TRBD1 or TRBD2 (5 bases each). Germline V CDR1 and CDR2: LNHDA, SQIVND (reference sequence). The V end was cut by 5 bases, the J end by 5 bases, with 24 bases between. The CDR3 is 17 residues long. The CDR3 sequence is CASSHPGSGPFGETQYF. CDR3 DNA sequence: TGTGCCAGTAGTCACCCCGGCTCGGGACCATTTGGGGAGACCCAGTACTTC.

The V call is TRBV30, the J call TRBJ1-4; TRBD1 agrees at 7 bases. Trimming removed 5 bases from V and 0 bases from J; junction bases left unmatched: 3. The CDR3 is 14 amino acids. CDR1 is GTSNPN, CDR2 SVGIG, per germline (reference sequence). The CDR3 sequence: CAWDRDATNEKLFF. As DNA, the CDR3 is TGTGCCTGGGACAGGGACGCAACTAATGAAAAACTGTTTTTT. The complete variable domain, with remaining parts taken from reference TRBV30 and TRBJ1-4, reads SQTIHQWPATLVQPVGSPLSLECTVEGTSNPNLYWYRQAAGRGLQLLFYSVGIGQISSEVPQNLSASRPQDRQFILSSKKLLLSDSGFYLCAWDRDATNEKLFFGSGTQLSVL.

The chain couples TRBV11-2 to TRBJ2-7, with TRBD1 matching 10 bases. CDR1 and CDR2 from the germline V gene are SGHAT and FQNNGV. After removal of 6 bases from V and 6 bases from J, the junction contained 5 bases not matched to a gene. The CDR3 contains 13 residues. The CDR3 DNA reads as TGTGCCAGCAGGAGACAGGGGGCGGTCGAGCAGTACTTC. It is translated as CASRRQGAVEQYF. Complete variable domain (other parts from reference TRBV11-2 and TRBJ2-7): EAGVAQSPRYKIIEKRQSVAFWCNPISGHATLYWYQQILGQGPKLLIQFQNNGVVDDSQLPKDRFSAERLKGVDSTLKIQPAKLEDSAVYLCASRRQGAVEQYFGPGTRLTVT.

V is TRBV29-1 and J is TRBJ2-1; 9 positions match TRBD1. Germline V lookup: CDR1 SQVTM, CDR2 ANQGSEA. The CDR3 loop spans 14 amino acids. After removal of 3 bases from V and 5 bases from J, the junction contained 5 bases not matched to a gene. DNA for the CDR3: TGCAGCGTTGAGGGGGGACAGGGCAACAATGAGCAGTTCTTC. Its translation is CSVEGGQGNNEQFF.

The rearrangement joins TRBV30 to TRBJ2-1; 9 bases fit TRBD2. The CDR3 loop spans 14 amino acids. The ends lost 4 bases at V and 9 bases at J; junction bases unmatched: 10. Germline V gene sequence: CDR1 GTSNPN, CDR2 SVGIG (reference sequence). CDR3 loop: CAWTSAGGLGEQFF. CDR3 DNA: TGTGCCTGGACTTCGGCGGGAGGGCTTGGTGAGCAGTTCTTC.

The chain employs TRBV5-1 and TRBJ2-4; D possibly uses TRBD1 or TRBD2 (6 bases each). The CDR3 spans 15 residues. Germline loops: CDR1 SGHRS, CDR2 YFSETQ. With 4 bases removed from V and 8 bases from J, the gap between germline ends came to 19 bases. CDR3 sequence: CASSIGGAGKDIQYF. The CDR3 DNA sequence: TGCGCCAGCAGCATCGGGGGCGCGGGTAAAGACATTCAGTACTTC.

V usage is TRBV2 and J usage is TRBJ2-7; 13 bases match TRBD2. Germline lookup yields CDR1 SNHLY and CDR2 FYNNEI. CDR3 length equals 14 residues. V lost 6 bases, J lost 7 bases, and 6 bases stayed unmatched. The CDR3 DNA reads as TGTGCCAGCAGCCCTGGACTAGCGGGGGTTGAGCAGTACTTC. Its protein is CASSPGLAGVEQYF. The variable domain in full, with the rest retrieved from reference TRBV2 and TRBJ2-7, is EPEVTQTPSHQVTQMGQEVILRCVPISNHLYFYWYRQILGQKVEFLVSFYNNEISEKSEIFDDQFSVERPDGSNFTLKIRSTKLEDSAMYFCASSPGLAGVEQYFGPGTRLTVT.

This chain links TRBV29-1 with TRBJ2-5; D gene ambiguous. This CDR3 spans 13 amino acids. Between the trimmed V and J ends, which lost 7 bases and 5 bases, there was a span of 17 bases. CDR1 and CDR2 from the germline V gene are SQVTM and ANQGSEA. The CDR3 DNA sequence: TGCAGCGCCGAGATAGCAGTCGGGGAGACCCAGTACTTC. This sequence encodes CSAEIAVGETQYF.

The CDR3 coding sequence is TGTGCCAGCAGTGAAACGGCTAGCGTAAGGAATGAGCAGTTCTTC. This codes for CASSETASVRNEQFF. The chain is built from TRBV6-1 and TRBJ2-1; D possibly corresponds to TRBD2 (6 bases). This CDR3 is 15 amino acids long. Trimming took 2 bases from V and 7 from J, leaving 15 bases between them. CDR1 and CDR2 from the germline V gene are MNHNS and SASEGT.

The chain combines TRBV15 with TRBJ2-5, with D possibly being TRBD1 (6 bases). The CDR3 covers 13 residues. Germline V gene lookup returns CDR1 LNHNV and CDR2 YYDKDF (reference sequence). The germline V and J ends were trimmed by 4 bases and 6 bases, with 12 bases remaining between them. CDR3 sequence (DNA): TGTGCCACCAGCATTGGAAGGGGGAAGACCCAGTACTTC. Amino acid sequence: CATSIGRGKTQYF. Using reference TRBV15 and TRBJ2-5 for the parts outside the CDR3, the full variable domain is DAMVIQNPRYQVTQFGKPVTLSCSQTLNHNVMYWYQQKSSQAPKLLFHYYDKDFNNEADTPDNFQSRRPNTSFCFLDIRSPGLGDTAMYLCATSIGRGKTQYFGPGTRLLVL.

The J gene is TRBJ2-1, the V gene TRBV9; 14 bases are shared with TRBD2. The CDR3 contains 18 residues. CDR1 is SGDLS and CDR2 is YYNGEE in the germline V gene. V dropped 0 bases and J dropped 9; count of bases not matched to a gene: 11. CDR3: CASSVATGLAGGFSEQFF. The CDR3 bases are TGTGCCAGCAGCGTAGCTACAGGACTAGCGGGGGGTTTTAGTGAGCAGTTCTTC.